The rows below give T cell receptor beta chains drawn from one sample of a study of neurological immune-mediated disorders. One entry per CDR3 protein, called by TCRdb with MiXCR from the 5' RACE reads. The sample lists some 43,000 distinct CDR3 sequences; roughly 2.5% were seen once. The sample was PBMCs. Receptors originate from a man aged 25-45 years with multiple sclerosis. Each CDR3 is given with its conserved first and last residue. The D gene is left open where the match is weak. Size tells how often a clone was seen (once, few, many) or the class of an expanded clone, and some rows leave it out.

J	D	V	size	CDR3	DNA
TRBJ2-3	TRBD2	TRBV2	large	CASSRLAGTDTQYF	TGTGCCAGCAGCAGACTAGCGGGTACAGATACGCAGTATTTT
TRBJ1-5	TRBD1	TRBV20-1	many	CSAWGGTGGTSNQPQHF	TGCAGTGCTTGGGGGGGGACAGGGGGCACGAGCAATCAGCCCCAGCATTTT
TRBJ2-1	.	TRBV5-1	many	CASSPSGEPEQFF	TGCGCCAGCAGCCCGTCGGGGGAGCCTGAGCAGTTCTTC
TRBJ2-7	.	TRBV20-1	many	CSARDQDSYSYEQYF	TGCAGTGCTAGAGATCAGGACAGCTATTCCTACGAGCAGTACTTC
TRBJ2-7	.	TRBV9	many	CASSGRGRPQQYF	TGTGCCAGCAGCGGCCGGGGTCGGCCCCAGCAGTACTTC
TRBJ2-7	.	TRBV7-2	many	CASSLTPYYEQYF	TGTGCCAGCAGCTTAACTCCGTACTACGAGCAGTACTTC
TRBJ2-7	.	TRBV4-1	many	CASSQGPGHYEQYF	TGCGCCAGCAGCCAAGGCCCCGGGCACTACGAGCAGTACTTC
TRBJ2-1	.	TRBV7-7	many	CASSSSAEPSDEQFF	TGTGCCAGCAGCTCGTCAGCGGAACCTTCCGATGAGCAGTTCTTC
TRBJ2-7	.	TRBV20-1	many	CSAAGDRRPYEQYF	TGCAGTGCCGCCGGGGACCGCCGACCCTACGAGCAGTACTTC
TRBJ2-5	.	TRBV20-1	many	CSAVRGETQYF	TGCAGTGCAGTCAGGGGAGAGACCCAGTACTTC
TRBJ2-7	TRBD1	TRBV7-9	many	CASSLAPTPGQDYEQYF	TGTGCCAGCAGCTTAGCGCCTACCCCGGGACAGGACTACGAGCAGTACTTC
TRBJ2-7	TRBD1	TRBV7-3	many	CASSSGRTGVYEQYF	TGTGCCAGCAGCTCTGGGAGGACAGGGGTCTACGAGCAGTACTTC
TRBJ2-3	TRBD2	TRBV5-5	many	CASSHRAGRVTDTQYF	TGTGCCAGCAGCCACCGGGCCGGGAGGGTTACAGATACGCAGTATTTT
TRBJ1-2	TRBD1	TRBV6-5	few	CASSQNRGLSYTF	TGTGCCAGCAGTCAAAACAGGGGGCTCAGCTACACCTTC
TRBJ1-6	TRBD1	TRBV24-1	many	CATSDLKGGYSPLHF	TGTGCCACCAGTGATTTGAAAGGGGGCTATTCACCCCTCCACTTT
TRBJ2-7	.	TRBV2	many	CASRSQVYEQYF	TGTGCCAGCAGATCTCAGGTCTACGAGCAGTACTTC
TRBJ2-2	TRBD2	TRBV6-5	many	CASNPIAGGTGELFF	TGTGCCAGCAATCCGATAGCGGGAGGCACCGGGGAGCTGTTTTTT
TRBJ2-1	TRBD2	TRBV7-9	many	CASSPGLAKFF	TGTGCCAGCAGCCCGGGACTAGCTAAGTTCTTC
TRBJ2-5	TRBD2	TRBV12-3/TRBV12-4	many	CASSFGTSGAETQYF	TGTGCCAGCAGTTTTGGGACTAGCGGGGCAGAGACCCAGTACTTC
TRBJ1-4	.	TRBV4-2	many	CASSQESGSDEKLFF	TGTGCCAGCAGCCAAGAGAGCGGTAGTGATGAAAAACTGTTTTTT
TRBJ2-7	TRBD1	TRBV5-1	many	CASSGGQGGGYEQYF	TGCGCCAGCAGCGGGGGACAGGGCGGTGGTTACGAGCAGTACTTC
TRBJ1-1	TRBD1	TRBV5-1	many	CASSRTGGDTEAFF	TGCGCCAGCAGCCGGACAGGGGGAGACACTGAAGCTTTCTTT
TRBJ2-7	TRBD1	TRBV5-1	many	CASSGSGTGVDEQYF	TGCGCCAGCAGCGGGTCCGGGACAGGGGTGGACGAGCAGTACTTC
TRBJ2-7	.	TRBV6-2/TRBV6-3	many	CASSNSQRLYEQYF	TGTGCCAGCAGCAACTCCCAGCGGCTCTACGAGCAGTACTTC
TRBJ2-1	.	TRBV28	many	CASTQPTGLSSYNEQFF	TGTGCCAGCACTCAACCCACGGGACTGAGCTCCTACAATGAGCAGTTCTTC
TRBJ1-1	.	TRBV20-1	many	CSAREPPNRALGNTEAFF	TGCAGTGCTAGGGAGCCACCAAACAGGGCTTTAGGGAACACTGAAGCTTTCTTT
TRBJ2-2	TRBD1	TRBV12-3/TRBV12-4	many	CASSSDRVVSGELFF	TGTGCCAGCAGTTCGGACAGGGTGGTTTCCGGGGAGCTGTTTTTT
TRBJ2-7	TRBD1	TRBV5-6	many	CASSSRDRWVEQYF	TGTGCCAGCAGCTCGCGGGACAGGTGGGTCGAGCAGTACTTC
TRBJ1-1	.	TRBV7-2	many	CASSLQGGNTEAFF	TGTGCCAGCAGCCTCCAAGGGGGGAACACTGAAGCTTTCTTT
TRBJ1-2	.	TRBV5-5	many	CASSLDGLGLYGYTF	TGTGCCAGCAGCTTGGACGGTTTGGGACTCTATGGCTACACCTTC
TRBJ2-1	TRBD1	TRBV12-3/TRBV12-4	many	CASSFQEGGSEQFF	TGTGCCAGCAGTTTCCAGGAAGGGGGCAGTGAGCAGTTCTTC
TRBJ2-5	.	TRBV7-9	many	CASTQLVTGTVYQETQYF	TGTGCCAGCACCCAATTAGTAACCGGGACGGTGTACCAAGAGACCCAGTACTTC
TRBJ2-1	.	TRBV28	many	CAASGQPINEQFF	TGTGCCGCTTCAGGGCAGCCCATCAATGAGCAGTTCTTC
TRBJ2-3	TRBD2	TRBV7-2	many	CASSLGRAGGPTDTQYF	TGTGCCAGCAGCTTAGGGCGCGCGGGAGGTCCCACAGATACGCAGTATTTT
TRBJ1-4	TRBD1	TRBV6-1	.	CASSISGTGTNEKLFF	TGTGCCAGCAGTATCTCCGGGACAGGGACTAATGAAAAACTGTTTTTT
TRBJ2-1	.	TRBV6-5	many	CASSYGGTNNEQFF	TGTGCCAGCAGTTACGGGGGTACAAACAATGAGCAGTTCTTC
TRBJ1-5	.	TRBV20-1	many	CSALPGFGNQPQHF	TGCAGTGCTTTACCAGGGTTCGGAAATCAGCCCCAGCATTTT
TRBJ2-5	.	TRBV29-1	many	CSVHIGGETQYF	TGCAGCGTGCATATTGGGGGAGAGACCCAGTACTTC
TRBJ2-7	.	TRBV7-2	many	CASSLESGSSYEQYF	TGTGCCAGCAGCTTAGAATCCGGCAGCTCCTACGAGCAGTACTTC
TRBJ1-5	TRBD1	TRBV28	many	CATNRGRRQPQHF	TGTGCCACAAACAGGGGAAGACGTCAGCCCCAGCATTTT
TRBJ2-1	.	TRBV20-1	many	CSAQLGAEIYNEQFF	TGCAGTGCTCAACTAGGAGCCGAGATTTACAATGAGCAGTTCTTC
TRBJ2-3	.	TRBV5-1	many	CASSLATRQDTQYF	TGCGCCAGCAGCTTGGCCACAAGACAAGATACGCAGTATTTT
TRBJ2-7	TRBD1	TRBV27	many	CASSSGRGINYEQYF	TGTGCCAGCAGTTCGGGCAGGGGGATCAACTACGAGCAGTACTTC
TRBJ2-1	.	TRBV6-5	many	CASRDAYYEQFF	TGTGCCAGCAGGGACGCGTATTATGAGCAGTTCTTC
TRBJ2-1	TRBD1	TRBV5-4	many	CASSSGQGREFF	TGTGCCAGCAGCAGCGGACAGGGGAGGGAGTTCTTC
TRBJ2-3	TRBD2	TRBV5-1	many	CASSYSGRTDTQYF	TGCGCCAGCAGCTATAGCGGGAGAACAGATACGCAGTATTTT
TRBJ2-3	TRBD1	TRBV27	many	CASSLRGQGGTDTQYF	TGTGCCAGCAGTTTAAGAGGACAGGGTGGCACAGATACGCAGTATTTT
TRBJ2-7	TRBD2	TRBV19	many	CASSLADEQYF	TGTGCCAGTAGCCTAGCGGACGAGCAGTACTTC
TRBJ2-7	.	TRBV5-6	many	CASSLGEGYYEQYF	TGTGCCAGCAGCTTGGGTGAGGGATACTACGAGCAGTACTTC
TRBJ2-1	TRBD1	TRBV5-1	many	CASSLSGQGAGEQFF	TGCGCCAGCAGCCTATCGGGACAGGGGGCAGGTGAGCAGTTCTTC
TRBJ2-2	TRBD1	TRBV10-2	many	CASSEFSRGPQENTGELFF	TGCGCCAGCAGTGAGTTTTCCAGGGGGCCGCAGGAGAACACCGGGGAGCTGTTTTTT